These 4 T cell receptor beta chains originate from one sample sequenced in a study of blood T cell repertoires in COVID-19. Libraries were prepared by immunoSEQ multiplex PCR; TCRdb keeps only in-frame clonotypes and omits some of them. In the table there are under 45,000 clones, roughly 90% of which are singletons. Sample: peripheral blood. These receptors came from a human donor in a cohort sampled during active COVID-19.

This chain links TRBV9 with TRBJ2-7; a weak D match, TRBD1 (6 bases). This CDR3 spans 14 amino acids. Trimming stripped 4 bases from V and 0 bases from J, with 11 bases between. Germline V gene sequence: CDR1 SGDLS, CDR2 YYNGEE. The chain's CDR3 is CASSPRQVSYEQYF. The CDR3, as DNA: TGTGCCAGCAGCCCCCGACAGGTCTCCTACGAGCAGTACTTC.

The chain joins TRBV20-1 to TRBJ1-4; TRBD1 agrees at 9 bases. Germline V gene lookup returns CDR1 DFQATT and CDR2 SNEGSKA (reference sequence). The CDR3 contains 14 residues. The V segment lost 6 bases and the J segment 7 bases; nucleotides outside the gene matches: 9. The CDR3: CSASGGTGLEKLFF. CDR3 DNA sequence: TGCAGTGCCAGTGGGGGGACAGGGCTTGAAAAACTGTTTTTT.

V is TRBV5-1 and J is TRBJ1-1; D remains unclear. Germline values: CDR1 SGHRS, CDR2 YFSETQ. This CDR3 is 14 amino acids long. V was clipped by 0 bases and J by 3 bases, with 9 bases between them. In DNA form, the CDR3 reads TGCGCCAGCAGCTTGGAACGGGGAGACACTGAAGCTTTCTTT. Translation gives CASSLERGDTEAFF.

The genes are TRBV5-1 and TRBJ1-1, with a tentative D call TRBD1 (6 bases). Germline V gene lookup returns CDR1 SGHRS and CDR2 YFSETQ. Trimming took 5 bases from V and 3 from J, leaving 14 bases between them. This CDR3 spans 14 amino acids. This CDR3 reads CASSYGRGDTEAFF. The CDR3 bases are TGCGCCAGCAGTTACGGCAGGGGTGACACTGAAGCTTTCTTT.